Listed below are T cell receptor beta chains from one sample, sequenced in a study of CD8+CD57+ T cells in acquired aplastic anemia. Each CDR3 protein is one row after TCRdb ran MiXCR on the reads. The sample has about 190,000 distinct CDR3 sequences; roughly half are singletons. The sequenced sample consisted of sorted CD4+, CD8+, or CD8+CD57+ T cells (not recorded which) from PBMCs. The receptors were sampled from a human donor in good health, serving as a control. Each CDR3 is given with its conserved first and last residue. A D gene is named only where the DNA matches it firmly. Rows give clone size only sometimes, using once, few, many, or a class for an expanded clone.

CDR3 protein: CASSYLAGGGEQYF
CDR3 DNA: TGTGCCAGCAGCTACCTAGCGGGGGGTGGCGAGCAGTACTTC
J gene: TRBJ2-7
V gene: TRBV5-6
D gene: TRBD2
clone size: NA

CDR3 protein: CASSPGTGGRGVQYF
CDR3 DNA: TGTGCCAGCAGCCCAGGGACAGGGGGCAGAGGTGTGCAGTACTTC
J gene: TRBJ2-7
V gene: TRBV5-8
D gene: TRBD1
clone size: NA

CDR3 protein: CASSYPTGTGANVLTF
CDR3 DNA: TGTGCCAGCAGTTACCCAACAGGGACTGGGGCCAACGTCCTGACTTTC
J gene: TRBJ2-6
V gene: TRBV6-2/TRBV6-3
D gene: NA
clone size: many

CDR3 protein: CAISETGTGANTEAFF
CDR3 DNA: TGTGCCATCAGCGAAACCGGGACAGGGGCAAACACTGAAGCTTTCTTT
J gene: TRBJ1-1
V gene: TRBV10-3
D gene: TRBD1
clone size: NA

CDR3 protein: CSASRGSSYEQYF
CDR3 DNA: TGCAGTGCTAGCCGAGGGAGCTCCTACGAGCAGTACTTC
J gene: TRBJ2-7
V gene: TRBV20-1
D gene: NA
clone size: NA

CDR3 protein: CASSPDRDLSYEQYF
CDR3 DNA: TGTGCCAGCAGCCCCGACAGGGACCTCTCCTACGAGCAGTACTTC
J gene: TRBJ2-7
V gene: TRBV7-6
D gene: TRBD1
clone size: few

CDR3 protein: CASSPAPGVYEQYF
CDR3 DNA: TGTGCCAGCAGTCCTGCTCCAGGGGTGTACGAGCAGTACTTC
J gene: TRBJ2-7
V gene: TRBV7-9
D gene: NA
clone size: many

CDR3 protein: CSVEDRDQETQYF
CDR3 DNA: TGCAGCGTGGAAGACAGGGACCAAGAGACCCAGTACTTC
J gene: TRBJ2-5
V gene: TRBV29-1
D gene: TRBD1
clone size: NA

CDR3 protein: CASSEVGGVHGYTF
CDR3 DNA: TGTGCCAGCAGTGAAGTGGGGGGAGTTCATGGCTACACCTTC
J gene: TRBJ1-2
V gene: TRBV2
D gene: NA
clone size: NA

CDR3 protein: CASSLGQGASGNTIYF
CDR3 DNA: TGTGCCAGCAGCTTAGGACAGGGGGCCTCTGGAAACACCATATATTTT
J gene: TRBJ1-3
V gene: TRBV7-6
D gene: TRBD1
clone size: many

CDR3 protein: CSVEGQDNYGYTF
CDR3 DNA: TGCAGCGTTGAGGGACAGGATAACTATGGCTACACCTTC
J gene: TRBJ1-2
V gene: TRBV29-1
D gene: TRBD1
clone size: NA

CDR3 protein: CSARGLARRTYNEQFF
CDR3 DNA: TGCAGTGCTAGAGGACTAGCGAGAAGGACGTACAATGAGCAGTTCTTC
J gene: TRBJ2-1
V gene: TRBV20-1
D gene: TRBD2
clone size: once

CDR3 protein: CASSIGSFSGNTIYF
CDR3 DNA: TGTGCCAGTAGTATAGGATCCTTCTCTGGAAACACCATATATTTT
J gene: TRBJ1-3
V gene: TRBV19
D gene: NA
clone size: many

CDR3 protein: CASRIRGSTDTQYF
CDR3 DNA: TGTGCCAGTCGCATTAGGGGTAGCACAGATACGCAGTATTTT
J gene: TRBJ2-3
V gene: TRBV6-6
D gene: NA
clone size: many

CDR3 protein: CASSLGRGSSYGYTF
CDR3 DNA: TGTGCCAGCAGCTTAGGACGGGGGAGTAGTTATGGCTACACCTTC
J gene: TRBJ1-2
V gene: TRBV7-6
D gene: NA
clone size: many

CDR3 protein: CASSEAMGLAGADTQYF
CDR3 DNA: TGTGCCAGTAGCGAGGCGATGGGACTAGCGGGAGCAGATACGCAGTATTTT
J gene: TRBJ2-3
V gene: TRBV19
D gene: TRBD2
clone size: NA

CDR3 protein: CASSFGATSQHF
CDR3 DNA: TGTGCCAGCAGTTTCGGGGCCACTAGCCAGCATTTT
J gene: TRBJ1-5
V gene: TRBV12-3/TRBV12-4
D gene: NA
clone size: many

CDR3 protein: CASRGTGSGPAYGYTF
CDR3 DNA: TGTGCCAGCAGGGGGACAGGGTCCGGGCCCGCATATGGCTACACCTTC
J gene: TRBJ1-2
V gene: TRBV4-2
D gene: TRBD1
clone size: many

CDR3 protein: CASSRRDYEQYF
CDR3 DNA: TGTGCCAGCAGCCGCAGGGACTACGAGCAGTACTTC
J gene: TRBJ2-7
V gene: TRBV7-4
D gene: NA
clone size: NA

CDR3 protein: CASSDPRGGNYGYTF
CDR3 DNA: TGCGCCAGCAGCGATCCTAGGGGCGGTAACTATGGCTACACCTTC
J gene: TRBJ1-2
V gene: TRBV5-1
D gene: NA
clone size: NA

CDR3 protein: CASSDSRNVRSYEQYF
CDR3 DNA: TGTGCCAGCAGTGACTCACGGAATGTAAGGTCCTACGAGCAGTACTTC
J gene: TRBJ2-7
V gene: TRBV6-4
D gene: NA
clone size: many

CDR3 protein: CASSFTSGEQETQCF
CDR3 DNA: TGTGCTAGCAGCTTTACTAGCGGGGAGCAAGAGACCCAGTGCTTC
J gene: TRBJ2-5
V gene: TRBV7-7
D gene: TRBD2
clone size: NA

CDR3 protein: CASSLVLPSGGDTDTQYF
CDR3 DNA: TGCGCCAGCAGCTTGGTCCTTCCTAGCGGGGGGGACACAGATACGCAGTATTTT
J gene: TRBJ2-3
V gene: TRBV5-1
D gene: TRBD2
clone size: few

CDR3 protein: CASSLRAGTTYEQYF
CDR3 DNA: TGTGCCAGCAGCTTAAGGGCGGGAACGACCTACGAGCAGTACTTC
J gene: TRBJ2-7
V gene: TRBV7-2
D gene: NA
clone size: many

CDR3 protein: CSAGGGVSSGNTIYF
CDR3 DNA: TGCAGTGCCGGCGGAGGGGTAAGCTCTGGAAACACCATATATTTT
J gene: TRBJ1-3
V gene: TRBV20-1
D gene: NA
clone size: many

CDR3 protein: CASSQGQAYGYTF
CDR3 DNA: TGTGCCAGCAGCCAAGGACAGGCCTATGGCTACACCTTC
J gene: TRBJ1-2
V gene: TRBV12-3/TRBV12-4
D gene: TRBD1
clone size: many

CDR3 protein: CASSRRDTLNTEAFF
CDR3 DNA: TGTGCCAGCAGCAGGCGGGACACTTTGAACACTGAAGCTTTCTTT
J gene: TRBJ1-1
V gene: TRBV13
D gene: NA
clone size: NA

CDR3 protein: CASSSREVATQYF
CDR3 DNA: TGTGCCAGCAGCTCCCGGGAGGTTGCGACCCAGTACTTC
J gene: TRBJ2-5
V gene: TRBV7-2
D gene: TRBD2
clone size: NA

CDR3 protein: CASDLRGSGDEQFF
CDR3 DNA: TGTGCCAGCGATCTCCGGGGTAGCGGCGATGAGCAGTTCTTC
J gene: TRBJ2-1
V gene: TRBV2
D gene: NA
clone size: NA

CDR3 protein: CASSLVGRGGDEQYF
CDR3 DNA: TGTGCCAGCAGCTTGGTTGGCAGGGGGGGGGATGAGCAGTATTTT
J gene: TRBJ2-3
V gene: TRBV7-6
D gene: NA
clone size: few

CDR3 protein: CSARGTDYGYTF
CDR3 DNA: TGCAGTGCTAGAGGGACGGACTATGGCTACACCTTC
J gene: TRBJ1-2
V gene: TRBV20-1
D gene: NA
clone size: NA

CDR3 protein: CASSSTARSFRNSPLHF
CDR3 DNA: TGTGCCAGCAGTTCTACGGCAAGGAGCTTTAGAAATTCACCCCTCCACTTT
J gene: TRBJ1-6
V gene: TRBV28
D gene: NA
clone size: NA

CDR3 protein: CASSLAGQGMAQPQHF
CDR3 DNA: TGTGCCAGCAGCTTAGCCGGACAGGGGATGGCTCAGCCCCAGCATTTT
J gene: TRBJ1-5
V gene: TRBV7-2
D gene: TRBD1
clone size: NA